These 26 T cell receptor beta chains came from one sample sequenced in a study of control samples from healthy donors and cancer patients. The data were produced by immunoSEQ multiplex PCR, yet TCRdb's version contains in-frame clones alone and is incomplete. The sample includes fewer than 130,000 clones, approximately 88% of them seen just once. What was sequenced was PBMCs. These receptors were obtained from a woman in her fifties or sixties with lung cancer.

This sequence joins TRBV30 and TRBJ2-1; TRBD2 is a possible D gene (5 bases). The CDR3 is made up of 13 amino acids. V lost 3 bases, J lost 8 bases, and 14 bases lay in between. Per the germline V gene, CDR1 is GTSNPN and CDR2 is SVGIG (reference sequence). DNA for the CDR3: TGTGCCTGGAGAAGGGCGGGCGTATATGAGCAGTTCTTC. Translating gives CAWRRAGVYEQFF.

The CDR3 protein is CAIASIGGIENSPLHF. CDR3 nucleotides: TGTGCCATCGCGAGCATCGGGGGCATTGAAAATTCACCCCTCCACTTT. The chain carries TRBV10-3 and TRBJ1-6; the D gene is possibly TRBD1 (6 bases). This CDR3 contains 16 residues. Germline CDR1 is ENHRY and CDR2 is SYGVKD. V gave up 8 bases and J gave up 7 bases, with 21 bases separating them.

The CDR3 nucleotides read TGTGCCAGCAGTCCCGGGACAGACCTAAATCAGCCCCAGCATTTT. It codes for CASSPGTDLNQPQHF. The chain combines TRBV27 with TRBJ1-5, with 7 bases that match TRBD1. The CDR3 consists of 15 residues. Trimming cost V 5 bases and J 4 bases; bases outside gene matches: 8. Germline CDR1 and CDR2: MNHEY and SMNVEV (reference sequence).

CDR3 sequence reads: CASSQVPGWTEAFF. Written as DNA, the CDR3 is TGTGCCAGCAGCCAGGTCCCGGGATGGACTGAAGCTTTCTTT. The chain uses TRBV3-1 (or the pseudogene TRBV3-2) and TRBJ1-1; D uncertain. Looked up from germline, CDR1 is LGHDT and CDR2 is YNNKEL (reference sequence). This CDR3 contains 14 residues. V was shortened by 3 bases and J by 5 bases, with 13 bases between the two germline ends.

V and J are TRBV11-2 and TRBJ2-5, with D perhaps TRBD2 (6 bases). In germline, CDR1 is SGHAT, CDR2 FQNNGV. The CDR3 runs to 15 residues. V lost 1 base and J 2 bases, leaving 11 bases between the germline ends. CDR3 sequence reads: CASSLAGGRQETQYF. CDR3 bases: TGTGCCAGCAGCTTAGCTGGGGGGAGGCAAGAGACCCAGTACTTC.

The chain links TRBV10-3 to TRBJ1-1; tentatively, D is TRBD1 (5 bases). This CDR3 spans 15 amino acids. In germline, CDR1 is ENHRY, CDR2 SYGVKD. The ends were cut back, 4 bases at V and 1 base at J, with 13 bases in the middle. DNA for the CDR3: TGTGCCATCAGTGCGGGGGAGGGATGGAACACTGAAGCTTTCTTT. Protein product: CAISAGEGWNTEAFF.

The rearrangement uses TRBV9 and TRBJ1-6; D not certain. Germline-derived CDR1 and CDR2 are SGDLS and YYNGEE. The CDR3 loop spans 17 amino acids. V shed 4 bases and J shed 0 bases, with 14 bases lying between them. The CDR3 loop reads CASSSGGPSSYNSPLHF. The CDR3 DNA is TGTGCCAGCAGCTCCGGAGGTCCCAGCTCCTATAATTCACCCCTCCACTTT.

CDR3 nucleotides: TGTGCCAGCAGCTTATCATATACTAGCGGGGTCCAAGAGACCCAGTACTTC. Protein: CASSLSYTSGVQETQYF. V usage is TRBV7-9 and J usage is TRBJ2-5; the match to TRBD2 covers 10 bases. The CDR3 runs 17 residues. The germline V gene encodes CDR1 SEHNR and CDR2 FQNEAQ (reference sequence). The V segment lost 2 bases and the J segment 1 base; nucleotides outside the gene matches: 7.

This clone occurred once. The rearrangement uses TRBV7-8 and TRBJ1-5; D uncertain. Germline V CDR1 and CDR2: SGHVS, FQNEAQ. Trimming shortened V by 1 base and J by 4 bases, and 5 bases separated the two germline ends. The CDR3 sequence is 13 residues long. CDR3 sequence: CASSLGANQPQHF. In DNA form, the CDR3 reads TGTGCCAGCAGCTTAGGGGCAAATCAGCCCCAGCATTTT.

This chain connects TRBV3-1 (or the pseudogene TRBV3-2) to TRBJ2-7; D assignment may be TRBD1 or TRBD2 (5 bases each). The germline gives CDR1 LGHDT, CDR2 YNNKEL (reference sequence). This CDR3 is 14 amino acids long. V lost 4 bases and J 4 bases, leaving 14 bases between the germline ends. The CDR3 coding sequence is TGTGCCAGCAGCCTCCATGGGACCACTTACGAGCAGTACTTC. Translated: CASSLHGTTYEQYF.

CDR3 sequence (DNA): TGTGCCAGCAGCTTAGGACTTCGGAACACTGAAGCTTTCTTT. Its translation is CASSLGLRNTEAFF. This rearrangement joins TRBV13 to TRBJ1-1; unclear D gene. Germline CDR1 reads PRHDT; CDR2 reads FYEKMQ (reference sequence). The CDR3 totals 14 residues. The ends were cut back, 0 bases at V and 1 base at J, with 6 bases in the middle. The full variable domain, rest sourced from reference TRBV13 and TRBJ1-1, is AAGVIQSPRHLIKEKRETATLKCYPIPRHDTVYWYQQGPGQDPQFLISFYEKMQSDKGSIPDRFSAQQFSDYHSELNMSSLELGDSALYFCASSLGLRNTEAFFGQGTRLTVV.

The chain carries TRBV6-1 and TRBJ2-1, with 8 bases lining up with TRBD2. CDR1 and CDR2 from the germline V gene are MNHNS and SASEGT. The V and J ends lost 1 base and 4 bases, in that order; junction bases with no gene match: 3. The CDR3 is made up of 15 amino acids. CDR3 region: CASSEGIAGYNEQFF. In nucleotides, the CDR3 is TGTGCCAGCAGTGAAGGGATAGCGGGGTACAATGAGCAGTTCTTC.

The rearrangement joins TRBV7-5 to TRBJ2-4. TRBV7-5 is recorded as a pseudogene. The CDR3 runs to 14 residues. The CDR3: CARSLVVSQNIQYF. In DNA form, the CDR3 reads TGTGCCAGAAGCTTAGTGGTCAGCCAAAACATTCAGTACTTC.

The rearrangement uses TRBV5-4 and TRBJ2-2; D is tentatively TRBD1 or TRBD2 (5 bases each). There are 14 residues in the CDR3. From germline, CDR1 is SGHNT and CDR2 YYREEE (reference sequence). V shed 5 bases and J shed 3 bases, with 11 bases lying between them. The CDR3 region is CASRPVGDTGELFF. The CDR3 DNA reads as TGTGCCAGCAGGCCTGTGGGGGACACCGGGGAGCTGTTTTTT. Looking up the rest from reference TRBV5-4 and TRBJ2-2 gives the full variable domain: ETGVTQSPTHLIKTRGQQVTLRCSSQSGHNTVSWYQQALGQGPQFIFQYYREEENGRGNFPPRFSGLQFPNYSSELNVNALELDDSALYLCASRPVGDTGELFFGEGSRLTVL.

Concerning this clone itself: The junction shows a germline mismatch at one end, possibly a read error. The CDR3 coding sequence is TGTGCCAGCAGCTTGGGAGGAGGGAGCTCCCATAATTCACCCCTCCACTTT. This sequence encodes CASSLGGGSSHNSPLHF. The chain recombines TRBV5-4 with TRBJ1-6, with no clear D. This CDR3 has 17 residues. Germline CDR1 is SGHNT and CDR2 is YYREEE (reference sequence).

This chain uses TRBV6-2 or TRBV6-3 with TRBJ1-1; D not resolved. The CDR3 is 14 amino acids. The germline CDR1 and CDR2 sequences are MNHEY and SVGEGT. V lost 1 base to trimming and J lost 5 bases, with 11 bases between them. The DNA of the CDR3 is TGTGCCAGCAGTTACTTAGACCCGGGGACTGAAGCTTTCTTT. This translates into CASSYLDPGTEAFF.

V usage is TRBV5-1 and J usage is TRBJ2-7; 9 positions agree with TRBD2. The CDR3 contains 15 residues. CDR1 SGHRS and CDR2 YFSETQ come from the germline V gene. V lost 4 bases and J lost 3; bases outside the gene matches: 8. Here the CDR3 reads CASSRIAGERYEQYF. The DNA of the CDR3 is TGCGCCAGCAGCAGGATAGCGGGAGAACGCTACGAGCAGTACTTC.

This sequence joins TRBV11-2 and TRBJ2-7, with 9 bases that match TRBD1. The CDR3 is 15 amino acids. The J segment lost 3 bases and the V segment lost 5 bases, leaving 8 bases of the junction unmatched. Germline CDR1 reads SGHAT; CDR2 reads FQNNGV. DNA of the CDR3: TGTGCCAGCAGCCCATACGGGACAGGGCTCTACGAGCAGTACTTC. Protein: CASSPYGTGLYEQYF.

This rearrangement joins TRBV12-3 or TRBV12-4 to TRBJ1-2; no definite D call. The CDR3 spans 11 residues. Trimming removed 7 bases at V and 4 bases at J, with 7 bases between. The CDR3 sequence: CASTAAYGYTF. Written as DNA, the CDR3 is TGTGCCAGCACAGCGGCCTATGGCTACACCTTC.

The chain carries TRBV5-1 and TRBJ2-7; D may be TRBD1 (5 bases). CDR1 and CDR2 from the germline V gene are SGHRS and YFSETQ. The CDR3 consists of 14 residues. V was cut by 3 bases and J by 5 bases, with 15 bases left in between. The CDR3 protein is CASSWLGRVHEQYF. CDR3 in DNA: TGCGCCAGCAGCTGGTTGGGCAGGGTGCACGAGCAGTACTTC.

V gene TRBV10-1 combines with J gene TRBJ1-2, with no clear D. The V end lost 8 bases, the J end lost 2 bases, and 12 bases lay between the germline ends. CDR3 size: 13 residues. The germline CDR1 and CDR2 sequences are WNHNN and SYGVQD (reference sequence). In nucleotides, the CDR3 is TGCGCCAGCCTGAACTTGGGGAACTATGGCTACACCTTC. Protein product: CASLNLGNYGYTF.

In DNA form, the CDR3 reads TGTGCCAGCTCACCAGGACTAGCGGGAGTGTTTTCCTACGAGCAGTACTTC. Its translation: CASSPGLAGVFSYEQYF. V and J are TRBV18 and TRBJ2-7; 13 bases fit TRBD2. CDR3 length: 17 residues. Per the germline V gene, CDR1 is KGHSH and CDR2 is LQKENI. With 2 bases clipped from V and 1 base from J, the junction kept 5 bases outside the gene matches.

The rearrangement joins TRBV29-1 to TRBJ2-3; perhaps TRBD2 as D (6 bases). The germline V gene has CDR1 SQVTM and CDR2 ANQGSEA. Trimming took 6 bases from V and 0 from J, leaving 22 bases between them. The CDR3 contains 17 residues. CDR3 sequence: CSVPGEGAVASTDTQYF. CDR3 bases: TGCAGCGTCCCGGGAGAGGGTGCCGTCGCTAGCACAGATACGCAGTATTTT.

Judged by abundance, this clone is medium-sized. The rearrangement links TRBV19 to TRBJ2-7, with TRBD1 as a possible D gene (8 bases). CDR3 length: 16 residues. Germline CDR1 LNHDA, CDR2 SQIVND (reference sequence). Trimming removed 5 bases from V and 3 bases from J, with 20 bases in between. CDR3 in DNA: TGTGCCAGTAGTGCCCTGGGAGGGACAGGCCACTACGAGCAGTACTTC. This encodes CASSALGGTGHYEQYF.

The rearrangement joins TRBV9 to TRBJ1-4; D perhaps matches TRBD1 (5 bases). V gave up 0 bases and J gave up 4 bases, with 13 bases separating them. Germline V gene lookup returns CDR1 SGDLS and CDR2 YYNGEE. The CDR3 runs to 16 residues. The CDR3 bases are TGTGCCAGCAGCGTAGATGGGGCAGGGCTTAATGAAAAACTGTTTTTT. It translates to CASSVDGAGLNEKLFF.

The gene calls are TRBV6-1 and TRBJ2-3, with D possibly matching TRBD1 (5 bases). Germline CDR1 reads MNHNS; CDR2 reads SASEGT. The CDR3 length is 15 residues. Trimming removed 0 bases at V and 4 bases at J, with 11 bases between. CDR3 sequence reads: CASSEAQGWADTQYF. The CDR3 DNA reads as TGTGCCAGCAGTGAAGCCCAGGGTTGGGCAGATACGCAGTATTTT.